This T cell receptor (beta chain) was recorded in a study of blood T cells in healthy people across ages. The germline V and J ends were trimmed by 6 bases and 5 bases, with 16 bases remaining between them. The germline CDR1 and CDR2 sequences are MNHEY and SVGAGI. This CDR3 spans 14 amino acids. About this clonotype itself: Its antigen is as yet unknown.

Study-level findings and limits: In these data, TCR beta diversity tracked strongly with naive T cell percentage.

Alongside a J-beta primer mix, a sample-barcoded 5' primer served in a second PCR lasting 7 to 11 cycles. Through a template-switch adaptor with 12 random nucleotides, each cDNA molecule received a tag. There were at least 3 million CDR3-containing paired-end reads obtained from each sample. MiXCR, run by TCRdb on the 5' RACE reads, gives a single entry per CDR3 protein. The sample includes approximately 880,000 distinct CDR3 sequences, roughly 50% of them seen just once. Sequences were obtained from blood. The clonotype comes from a young man in good health. The V call is TRBV6-5, the J call TRBJ1-1; unclear D gene. The chain's CDR3 is CASSYAGPRTEAFF. CDR3 DNA: TGTGCCAGCAGCTACGCGGGCCCGAGGACTGAAGCTTTCTTT.